These T cell receptor beta chains were read from a single sample in a study of blood T cell repertoires in COVID-19. This table comes from immunoSEQ multiplex PCR, and its TCRdb copy is limited to in-frame clones, with some not included. This sample has tens of thousands of clones, with more than 75% found just once. The sequenced sample consisted of peripheral blood. The receptors were sampled from a human donor in a cohort sampled during active COVID-19. CDR3s include the opening cysteine and the closing phenylalanine or tryptophan. A D gene is named only where the DNA matches it firmly. Expanded clones are given a class, and other clones once, few, many or no size at all.

j_call: TRBJ2-7; clone_size: NA; v_call: TRBV7-2; d_call: TRBD2; cdr3_nt: TGTGCCAGCAGCTTAGAATTAGCGGGGGGCTATTCCTCTTACGAGCAGTACTTC; cdr3_aa: CASSLELAGGYSSYEQYF
j_call: TRBJ2-7; clone_size: NA; v_call: TRBV7-2; d_call: TRBD1; cdr3_nt: TGTGCCAGCAGCCTCAGCTACAGGGGAACCTACGAGCAGTACTTC; cdr3_aa: CASSLSYRGTYEQYF
j_call: TRBJ1-4; clone_size: NA; v_call: TRBV5-1; d_call: TRBD1; cdr3_nt: TGCGCCAGCAGCCGGACAGGGGGCTCTAATGAAAAACTGTTTTTT; cdr3_aa: CASSRTGGSNEKLFF
j_call: TRBJ1-2; clone_size: NA; v_call: TRBV7-2; d_call: NA; cdr3_nt: TGTGCCAGCAGCTTAAGGGCAGGGCCCGACGCGGGCTACACCTTC; cdr3_aa: CASSLRAGPDAGYTF
j_call: TRBJ1-6; clone_size: few; v_call: TRBV3-1/TRBV3-2; d_call: TRBD1; cdr3_nt: TGTGCCAGCAGCCGAAGGGACAGGGGGTTAGATTCACCCCTCCACTTT; cdr3_aa: CASSRRDRGLDSPLHF
j_call: TRBJ2-5; clone_size: NA; v_call: TRBV5-4; d_call: TRBD2; cdr3_nt: TGTGCCAGCAGCCGGACTAGCGGAACGGGGAAGACCCAGTACTTC; cdr3_aa: CASSRTSGTGKTQYF
j_call: TRBJ2-1; clone_size: NA; v_call: TRBV7-9; d_call: NA; cdr3_nt: TGTGCCAGCAGCTTAGCGCTCGACTTGTACAATGAGCAGTTCTTC; cdr3_aa: CASSLALDLYNEQFF
j_call: TRBJ1-5; clone_size: few; v_call: TRBV28; d_call: TRBD1; cdr3_nt: TGTGCCAGCACACCGCAAGGAACAGGGGGATATAGCAATCAGCCCCAGCATTTT; cdr3_aa: CASTPQGTGGYSNQPQHF
j_call: TRBJ1-2; clone_size: once; v_call: TRBV4-3; d_call: NA; cdr3_nt: TGCGCCAGCAGCCAGGGGCACGCCTATGGCTACACCTTC; cdr3_aa: CASSQGHAYGYTF
j_call: TRBJ2-7; clone_size: NA; v_call: TRBV19; d_call: TRBD1; cdr3_nt: TGTGCCAGTAGTTTCACCGGGACAGGGGGTAACGAGCAGTACTTC; cdr3_aa: CASSFTGTGGNEQYF
j_call: TRBJ1-6; clone_size: NA; v_call: TRBV6-1; d_call: TRBD1; cdr3_nt: TGTGCCAGCAGTGGGGCCGGGACAGGGGCAATAGTTAGTAATTCACCCCTCCACTTT; cdr3_aa: CASSGAGTGAIVSNSPLHF
j_call: TRBJ2-3; clone_size: NA; v_call: TRBV27; d_call: NA; cdr3_nt: TGTGCCAGCAGTCCGGACCTGGGAGGTCCAGATACGCAGTATTTT; cdr3_aa: CASSPDLGGPDTQYF
j_call: TRBJ1-1; clone_size: NA; v_call: TRBV6-2/TRBV6-3; d_call: NA; cdr3_nt: TGTGCCAGCGGCCGGGGGAGGGCCACTGAAGCTTTCTTT; cdr3_aa: CASGRGRATEAFF
j_call: TRBJ2-7; clone_size: NA; v_call: TRBV18; d_call: TRBD2; cdr3_nt: TGTGCCAGCTCATCCGGGAGGGGGAGACGGTACGAGCAGTACTTC; cdr3_aa: CASSSGRGRRYEQYF
j_call: TRBJ2-5; clone_size: NA; v_call: TRBV10-3; d_call: TRBD1; cdr3_nt: TGTGCCATCCGGACAGGGGGTGGTGAGACCCAGTACTTC; cdr3_aa: CAIRTGGGETQYF
j_call: TRBJ2-3; clone_size: NA; v_call: TRBV18; d_call: NA; cdr3_nt: TGTGCCAGCTCACCACCGTACGGGGGTTCGAATACGCAGTATTTT; cdr3_aa: CASSPPYGGSNTQYF
j_call: TRBJ1-2; clone_size: few; v_call: TRBV5-1; d_call: NA; cdr3_nt: TGCGCCAGCAGCTTGGGAGGGGGTCTTGGCTACACCTTC; cdr3_aa: CASSLGGGLGYTF
j_call: TRBJ2-2; clone_size: NA; v_call: TRBV6-2/TRBV6-3; d_call: TRBD2; cdr3_nt: TGTGCCAGCAGTTATTCCTCGTTAGCGGGAGGGCCTCGGAGTGGCGGGGAGCTGTTTTTT; cdr3_aa: CASSYSSLAGGPRSGGELFF
j_call: TRBJ2-2; clone_size: NA; v_call: TRBV5-4; d_call: NA; cdr3_nt: TGTGCCAGCAGCCCGCGCGGGCTAGCGTGGAACACCGGGGAGCTGTTTTTT; cdr3_aa: CASSPRGLAWNTGELFF
j_call: TRBJ1-2; clone_size: few; v_call: TRBV18; d_call: NA; cdr3_nt: TGTGCCAGCTCACCACCGTTAAAAGGGGACTATGGCTACACCTTC; cdr3_aa: CASSPPLKGDYGYTF
j_call: TRBJ2-1; clone_size: NA; v_call: TRBV11-3; d_call: TRBD2; cdr3_nt: TGTGCCAGCAGCTTAGATGGGACTAGCGGACTTAGCTCCTACAATGAGCAGTTCTTC; cdr3_aa: CASSLDGTSGLSSYNEQFF
j_call: TRBJ2-3; clone_size: NA; v_call: TRBV27; d_call: TRBD1; cdr3_nt: TGTGCCAGCAGTGAATACTGGGACAGAAGCACAGATACGCAGTATTTT; cdr3_aa: CASSEYWDRSTDTQYF
j_call: TRBJ2-7; clone_size: NA; v_call: TRBV21-1; d_call: NA; cdr3_nt: TGTGCCAGCAGCCGAATCGAGGGGGTAATCTACGAGCAGTACTTC; cdr3_aa: CASSRIEGVIYEQYF
j_call: TRBJ2-1; clone_size: few; v_call: TRBV27; d_call: TRBD2; cdr3_nt: TGTGCCAGCAGTTTAAGGCTAGCGGGATACAATGAGCAGTTCTTC; cdr3_aa: CASSLRLAGYNEQFF
j_call: TRBJ2-5; clone_size: NA; v_call: TRBV5-3; d_call: TRBD1; cdr3_nt: TGTGCCAGAAGCTTGCCTCAACAGGGGGATCCGGGGACCCAGTACTTC; cdr3_aa: CARSLPQQGDPGTQYF
j_call: TRBJ2-1; clone_size: NA; v_call: TRBV3-1/TRBV3-2; d_call: NA; cdr3_nt: TGTGCCAGCAGCCAAGCTCCCGCGGGGAAGCAGTTCTTC; cdr3_aa: CASSQAPAGKQFF
j_call: TRBJ2-5; clone_size: NA; v_call: TRBV9; d_call: NA; cdr3_nt: TGTGCCAGCAGCCCCTCGCGGCGGGAAGAGACCCAGTACTTC; cdr3_aa: CASSPSRREETQYF
j_call: TRBJ1-1; clone_size: NA; v_call: TRBV14; d_call: TRBD1; cdr3_nt: TGTGCCAGCAGCCAATCGACAGGGGTGTGGACTGAAGCTTTCTTT; cdr3_aa: CASSQSTGVWTEAFF
j_call: TRBJ2-2; clone_size: NA; v_call: TRBV7-3; d_call: TRBD2; cdr3_nt: TGTGCCAGCAGCCTCCGGTCGGGAAGCGGGGGTGGGACCGGGGAGCTGTTTTTT; cdr3_aa: CASSLRSGSGGGTGELFF
j_call: TRBJ2-3; clone_size: once; v_call: TRBV9; d_call: NA; cdr3_nt: TGTGCCAGCAGCCCAAGACAAAACACAGATACGCAGTATTTT; cdr3_aa: CASSPRQNTDTQYF
j_call: TRBJ2-7; clone_size: NA; v_call: TRBV6-5; d_call: TRBD1; cdr3_nt: TGTGCCAGCAGCCAGGACAGGGGGGTATACGAGCAGTACTTC; cdr3_aa: CASSQDRGVYEQYF
j_call: TRBJ2-3; clone_size: NA; v_call: TRBV2; d_call: NA; cdr3_nt: TGTGCCAGCAGCGAATCCCCCCAGGGCTCTGGCACAGATACGCAGTATTTT; cdr3_aa: CASSESPQGSGTDTQYF
j_call: TRBJ1-1; clone_size: NA; v_call: TRBV18; d_call: NA; cdr3_nt: TGTGCCAGCTCACGAGAGAGCATGAACACTGAAGCTTTCTTT; cdr3_aa: CASSRESMNTEAFF
j_call: TRBJ2-7; clone_size: NA; v_call: TRBV28; d_call: NA; cdr3_nt: TGTGCCAGCAGTGGGGAGAGGGCGTGGTACGAGCAGTACTTC; cdr3_aa: CASSGERAWYEQYF
j_call: TRBJ1-5; clone_size: NA; v_call: TRBV6-5; d_call: TRBD1; cdr3_nt: TGTGCCAGCAGCGGCCCGAGCAGGGGGTTTCAGCCCCAGCATTTT; cdr3_aa: CASSGPSRGFQPQHF
j_call: TRBJ2-1; clone_size: few; v_call: TRBV7-7; d_call: TRBD2; cdr3_nt: TGTGCTAGCAGCTTACGGAGCGGGGGCTCCCTCAATGAGCAGTTCTTC; cdr3_aa: CASSLRSGGSLNEQFF
j_call: TRBJ2-7; clone_size: NA; v_call: TRBV27; d_call: NA; cdr3_nt: TGTGCCAGCAGCCCACGACGGGGACTCTACGAGCAGTACTTC; cdr3_aa: CASSPRRGLYEQYF
j_call: TRBJ1-1; clone_size: NA; v_call: TRBV5-6; d_call: NA; cdr3_nt: TGTGCCAGCAGCCCCGTAGGAAGGGAGGCTTTCTTT; cdr3_aa: CASSPVGREAFF
j_call: TRBJ2-7; clone_size: NA; v_call: TRBV27; d_call: TRBD1; cdr3_nt: TGTGCCAGCAGTTTATCGCCGGGCAGGGGGCTTTGGGAGCAGTACTTC; cdr3_aa: CASSLSPGRGLWEQYF
j_call: TRBJ2-1; clone_size: NA; v_call: TRBV5-1; d_call: TRBD2; cdr3_nt: TGCGCCAGCAGCTTGATAGCGGGGGGGACCTACAATGAGCAGTTCTTC; cdr3_aa: CASSLIAGGTYNEQFF
j_call: TRBJ2-3; clone_size: NA; v_call: TRBV27; d_call: TRBD2; cdr3_nt: TGTGCCAGCAGCTCCTTAGCGGGAGGGAGTCATACGCAGTATTTT; cdr3_aa: CASSSLAGGSHTQYF
j_call: TRBJ1-1; clone_size: NA; v_call: TRBV30; d_call: TRBD1; cdr3_nt: TGTGCCTGGAGTGGTCCAGGGGGCCTAGCTTTCTTT; cdr3_aa: CAWSGPGGLAFF
j_call: TRBJ1-2; clone_size: NA; v_call: TRBV5-1; d_call: TRBD1; cdr3_nt: TGCGCCAGCAGCCCGGGACAGGGTAATGGCTACACCTTC; cdr3_aa: CASSPGQGNGYTF
j_call: TRBJ2-1; clone_size: few; v_call: TRBV9; d_call: TRBD2; cdr3_nt: TGTGCCAGCAGCGTAGGGTTCCGGCGCGGGGGGGCCAGCGGTGAGCAGTTCTTC; cdr3_aa: CASSVGFRRGGASGEQFF
j_call: TRBJ2-2; clone_size: NA; v_call: TRBV24-1; d_call: NA; cdr3_nt: TGTGCCACCAGTGATCCCCCGCGGACCGGGGAGCTGTTTTTT; cdr3_aa: CATSDPPRTGELFF
j_call: TRBJ1-1; clone_size: NA; v_call: TRBV2; d_call: NA; cdr3_nt: TGTGCCAGCAGTGACGGCAGGAAGAACACTGAAGCTTTCTTT; cdr3_aa: CASSDGRKNTEAFF
j_call: TRBJ1-1; clone_size: NA; v_call: TRBV3-1/TRBV3-2; d_call: NA; cdr3_nt: TGTGCCAGCAGCCCAAGGGAGGCCACTGAAGCTTTCTTT; cdr3_aa: CASSPREATEAFF
j_call: TRBJ2-1; clone_size: once; v_call: TRBV24-1; d_call: NA; cdr3_nt: TGTGCCACCAGTGCCTCTGCGAGTCATGAGCAGTTCTTC; cdr3_aa: CATSASASHEQFF
j_call: TRBJ1-1; clone_size: NA; v_call: TRBV18; d_call: TRBD1; cdr3_nt: TGTGCCAGCTATCGAGACAGGGCCGACGATGAAGCTTTCTTT; cdr3_aa: CASYRDRADDEAFF
j_call: TRBJ2-1; clone_size: NA; v_call: TRBV14; d_call: NA; cdr3_nt: TGTGCCAGCAGCCAAGAAGCCTCCCTAACCTACAATGAGCAGTTCTTC; cdr3_aa: CASSQEASLTYNEQFF
j_call: TRBJ2-5; clone_size: NA; v_call: TRBV5-1; d_call: NA; cdr3_nt: TGCGCCAGCACCCCTTCCGGGGTCGGGGAGACCCAGTACTTC; cdr3_aa: CASTPSGVGETQYF
j_call: TRBJ2-7; clone_size: once; v_call: TRBV5-1; d_call: TRBD1; cdr3_nt: TGCGCCAGCAGCGGAACAGGGGGTCGGGACGAGCAGTACTTC; cdr3_aa: CASSGTGGRDEQYF
j_call: TRBJ1-1; clone_size: NA; v_call: TRBV9; d_call: NA; cdr3_nt: TGTGCCAGCAGCCCCCAGGGTGGGAACACTGAAGCTTTCTTT; cdr3_aa: CASSPQGGNTEAFF